This passage covers 18 T cell receptor beta chains from one sample sequenced in a study of CD8+CD57+ T cells in acquired aplastic anemia. Sequencing was done on patients that had shown CD8+CD57+ cell expansion by flow cytometry. The template used for profiling TCR beta VDJ and CDR3 was genomic DNA. Each CDR3 protein is one row after TCRdb ran MiXCR on the reads. In the table there are around 170,000 distinct CDR3 sequences, approximately 50% of which are singletons. The sample consisted of sorted CD4+, CD8+, or CD8+CD57+ T cells (not recorded which) from PBMCs. The receptors were sampled from a human donor with aplastic anemia.

This clonotype was observed at least ten times. The chain employs TRBV6-1 and TRBJ1-1, with D hard to call. The V end was cut by 3 bases, the J end by 1 base, with 12 bases between. The germline CDR1 and CDR2 sequences are MNHNS and SASEGT. The CDR3 covers 15 residues. CDR3 DNA: TGTGCCAGCAGTGATCCCCCGGATGCGAACACTGAAGCTTTCTTT. Amino acid sequence: CASSDPPDANTEAFF.

This clonotype was detected ten times or more. The chain employs TRBV19 and TRBJ2-1; 12 bases fit TRBD2. The CDR3 has 17 residues. Losses at the gene ends were 5 bases for V and 12 bases for J; bases not matched to a gene: 17. Looked up from germline, CDR1 is LNHDA and CDR2 is SQIVND (reference sequence). CDR3 region: CASSDPRGTSGRDGQFF. The CDR3 region has the DNA TGTGCCAGTAGTGACCCAAGAGGGACTAGCGGGCGGGACGGGCAGTTCTTC.

The chain recombines TRBV7-9 with TRBJ1-2; tentatively, D is TRBD1 (6 bases). The CDR3 spans 15 residues. Germline lookup yields CDR1 SEHNR and CDR2 FQNEAQ (reference sequence). Trimming left V 5 bases short and J 4 bases short, with 17 bases between. The CDR3: CASSARGGHGYGYTF. DNA of the CDR3: TGTGCCAGCAGCGCAAGGGGGGGGCATGGCTATGGCTACACCTTC.

In the case of this clonotype: A read error may be the cause here, since a much bigger clone is one base away. V gene TRBV3-1 combines with J gene TRBJ2-5, with D perhaps matching TRBD2 (6 bases). This CDR3 contains 14 residues. Germline V gene data show CDR1 as LGHDT and CDR2 as YNNKEL (reference sequence). CDR3 coding DNA: TGTGCCAGCAGCGGAGGGGCAGCCCAAGAGGCCCAGTACTTC. The encoded protein is CASSGGAAQEAQYF.

In regard to this clonotype: The CDR3 does not end in the conserved phenylalanine or tryptophan, so this is likely a read error. The rearrangement joins TRBV18 to TRBJ1-1, with 8 bases that match TRBD1. The germline CDR1 and CDR2 sequences are KGHSH and LQKENI. CDR3 length: 16 residues. After removal of 4 bases from V and 0 bases from J, the junction contained 7 bases not matched to a gene. The CDR3 DNA reads TGTGCCAGCTCACTCGGACAGGGTGGGTTGAACACTGAAGCTTTCTCT. Translating it yields CASSLGQGGLNTEAFS.

The V call is TRBV2, the J call TRBJ1-5; the D gene is possibly TRBD1 (5 bases). The CDR3 runs to 16 residues. V dropped 4 bases and J dropped 7 bases, with 20 bases sitting between them. Germline CDR1 SNHLY, CDR2 FYNNEI. The CDR3 loop reads CASSGAIGAPGQPQHF. In DNA, the CDR3 is TGTGCCAGCAGTGGAGCTATCGGGGCACCAGGACAGCCCCAGCATTTT.

This clonotype was detected many times. The V gene is TRBV29-1, the J gene TRBJ1-4; no firm D call. V dropped 7 bases and J dropped 8 bases, with 8 bases sitting between them. The CDR3 is made up of 10 amino acids. Germline V gene sequence: CDR1 SQVTM, CDR2 ANQGSEA. The CDR3 DNA reads TGCAGCGCCTTTGGGGAAAAACTGTTTTTT. This gives the protein CSAFGEKLFF.

DNA for the CDR3: TGTGCCAGCGAGGGGAGGGATGAGCAGTTCTTC. It is translated as CASEGRDEQFF. The chain couples TRBV6-1 to TRBJ2-1; TRBD2 agrees at 7 bases. J was trimmed by 8 bases and V by 8 bases; bases with no gene match: 3. Germline V lookup: CDR1 MNHNS, CDR2 SASEGT. This CDR3 contains 11 residues.

The table lists this clonotype with a few counts. V gene TRBV2 combines with J gene TRBJ2-7; D is uncertain. This CDR3 spans 13 amino acids. The germline gives CDR1 SNHLY, CDR2 FYNNEI. Trimming removed 0 bases from V and 6 bases from J, with 9 bases in between. The CDR3 reads CASSEASFPEQYF. The DNA of the CDR3 is TGTGCCAGCAGTGAAGCGTCTTTCCCCGAGCAGTACTTC.

A remark on this clonotype: Lacking the conserved final phenylalanine or tryptophan, this CDR3 likely reflects a read error. Because the CDR3's place on the DNA is in doubt, the DNA is left out and the CDR3 is given as listed by TCRdb. V is TRBV7-2 and J is TRBJ1-4; the table names TRBD1, a call not compared with the DNA. The CDR3 has 10 residues if both end residues are counted. Germline V CDR1 and CDR2: SGHTA, FQGNSA. The CDR3 sequence is CASSHKDRDH.

This clonotype has just a few counts. This chain joins TRBV20-1 and TRBJ2-3; 9 bases map to TRBD1. The ends lost 4 bases at V and 5 bases at J; junction bases unmatched: 7. Per germline, CDR1 DFQATT and CDR2 SNEGSKA (reference sequence). CDR3 length: 14 amino acids. The CDR3 DNA is TGCAGTGCTAATAACAGGGGGCTTGGAGATACGCAGTATTTT. Protein product: CSANNRGLGDTQYF.

The chain uses TRBV10-3 and TRBJ1-6; 11 bases align to TRBD1. Germline-derived CDR1 and CDR2 are ENHRY and SYGVKD. This CDR3 region has 17 residues. The V segment lost 4 bases and the J segment 2 bases; nucleotides outside the gene matches: 4. CDR3 amino acids: CAISVDRGLTYNSPLHF. The CDR3 DNA sequence: TGTGCCATCAGTGTGGACAGGGGGCTGACCTATAATTCACCCCTCCACTTT.

Concerning this clonotype itself: At one end, the junction sequence differs from germline, possibly due to a read error. This chain connects TRBV6-2 or TRBV6-3 to TRBJ2-3; D not certain. The CDR3 spans 14 residues. Germline CDR1 is MNHEY and CDR2 is SVGEGT. The CDR3 DNA sequence: TGTGCCAGCGGTTACTCGGATCCTACAGATACGCAGTATTTT. As protein: CASGYSDPTDTQYF.

The rearrangement joins TRBV29-1 to TRBJ1-1, with unresolved D. Germline-derived CDR1 and CDR2 are SQVTM and ANQGSEA. The CDR3 consists of 14 residues. V lost 7 bases and J 1 base, leaving 16 bases between the germline ends. The CDR3: CSADLGSGNTEAFF. DNA of the CDR3: TGCAGCGCCGACCTGGGGTCCGGGAACACTGAAGCTTTCTTT. Filled out from reference TRBV29-1 and TRBJ1-1, the complete variable domain reads SAVISQKPSRDICQRGTSLTIQCQVDSQVTMMFWYRQQPGQSLTLIATANQGSEATYESGFVIDKFPISRPNLTFSTLTVSNMSPEDSSIYLCSADLGSGNTEAFFGQGTRLTVV.

The chain recombines TRBV7-8 with TRBJ2-5; D may be TRBD2 (6 bases). CDR1 SGHVS and CDR2 FQNEAQ come from the germline V gene. With 5 bases removed from V and 3 bases from J, the gap between germline ends came to 16 bases. The CDR3 contains 15 residues. The CDR3 DNA reads as TGTGCCAGCAGCCCCCTAGCGCGGGCAAAAGAGACCCAGTACTTC. This translates into CASSPLARAKETQYF. Variable domain in full (rest from reference TRBV7-8 and TRBJ2-5): GAGVSQSPRYKVAKRGQDVALRCDPISGHVSLFWYQQALGQGPEFLTYFQNEAQLDKSGLPSDRFFAERPEGSVSTLKIQRTQQEDSAVYLCASSPLARAKETQYFGPGTRLLVL.

This clonotype was found many times. V usage is TRBV12-5 and J usage is TRBJ1-1; a weak D match, TRBD1 (6 bases). Between the trimmed V and J ends, which lost 7 bases and 0 bases, there was a span of 18 bases. This CDR3 has 16 residues. Germline CDR1 reads LGHNT; CDR2 reads FRNRAP. The CDR3 sequence: CASDPSAGAMNTEAFF. The CDR3 bases are TGTGCTAGTGACCCTTCGGCAGGGGCCATGAACACTGAAGCTTTCTTT.

The rearrangement uses TRBV10-1 and TRBJ1-3; no definite D call. The germline V gene encodes CDR1 WNHNN and CDR2 SYGVQD (reference sequence). The CDR3 is 13 amino acids. V was pared by 7 bases and J by 4 bases, with 11 bases between. The CDR3 nucleotides are TGCGCCAGCAATGTAGAGTGGGGAAACACCATATATTTT. It encodes CASNVEWGNTIYF.

This clonotype was counted between two and nine times. This chain links TRBV18 with TRBJ2-7; 10 bases are shared with TRBD1. The junction had 1 base not matched to a gene; V was cut back by 3 bases and J by 2 bases. Germline-derived CDR1 and CDR2 are KGHSH and LQKENI. The CDR3 loop spans 14 amino acids. The CDR3 sequence is CASSPGTGAYEQYF. CDR3 nucleotide sequence: TGTGCCAGCTCACCTGGGACAGGGGCCTACGAGCAGTACTTC.